This section outlines one T cell receptor beta chain sequence together with its context. Its antigen remains unidentified. This CDR3 is also generated by other DNA sequences in the sample. The data are from a study of OX40 agonist ivuxolimab in advanced cancers. V was clipped by 0 bases and J by 0 bases, with 7 bases between them. CDR3 length equals 16 residues. Germline V gene data show CDR1 as SGDLS and CDR2 as YYNGEE. Whole-study findings and limits: The CD4+ and CD8+ T cells in the blood had expanded clonally by week 6 at 0.1 to 3.0 mg/kg.

Assay: immunoSEQ multiplex PCR; the TCRdb copy retains only in-frame clones and omits some. The table has 15,000 to 20,000 clones, over 65% seen once; the top ten hold about 27%. Autoimmune disease history or systemic immunosuppression meant exclusion. This specimen was CD4+ or CD8+ T cells sorted from blood, taken in a trial of the OX40 agonist ivuxolimab. The chain joins TRBV9 to TRBJ2-6; perhaps D is TRBD1 or TRBD2 (5 bases each). This TCR was sampled from an adult with an advanced solid tumor such as melanoma, head and neck, liver or kidney cancer. The CDR3 DNA sequence: TGTGCCAGCAGCGTAGTGGGGGACTCTGGGGCCAACGTCCTGACTTTC. It yields the protein CASSVVGDSGANVLTF.